The source of this T cell receptor (beta chain) is a study of blood T cell repertoires in COVID-19. Assay: immunoSEQ multiplex PCR; the TCRdb copy retains only in-frame clones and omits some. The table records a few hundred thousand clones, 88% of them present only once. CDR3 size: 13 residues. The germline V gene has CDR1 SNHLY and CDR2 FYNNEI. Trimming shortened V by 4 bases and J by 4 bases, and 7 bases separated the two germline ends. Sequenced sample: PBMCs or T cells enriched from blood (not recorded which). This receptor was obtained from a woman aged 40-49 years who had been exposed to COVID-19. The V gene is TRBV2, the J gene TRBJ2-2; possibly TRBD2 for D (5 bases). DNA of the CDR3: TGTGCCAGCAGTGGAGGGCCCACCGGGGAGCTGTTTTTT. This encodes CASSGGPTGELFF.